The 18 T cell receptor beta chains below all came from one sample that was sequenced in a study of technical replicates of blood from several donors (dated by TCRdb to about 2017). Preparation of the library involved the immunoSEQ multiplex PCR assay. TCRdb re-hosts the immuneACCESS table, in-frame sequences only. Its copies lack some clones; in the studies checked, an unresolved V gene accounts for under half of them, and the cause for the rest is not known. In this sample the table shows fewer than 75,000 clones, 88% of which occur a single time. The top ten hold 4.5% to 5% of the sample. Input material: PBMCs. These TCRs come from a human donor in good health. Some clones in this sample may be carry-over from other donors' samples.

The chain couples TRBV11-1 to TRBJ2-3; 7 bases map to TRBD2. V shed 4 bases, J shed 4 bases, and the junction held 8 bases outside the gene matches. The CDR3 is made up of 15 amino acids. Germline CDR1 reads SGHAT; CDR2 reads FQDESV (reference sequence). CDR3 residues: CASSSGRGNADTQYF. The DNA for the CDR3 is TGTGCCAGCAGCTCGGGGCGGGGGAACGCAGATACGCAGTATTTT.

In the case of this clone: The germline gene is not matched at one end of the junction; a read error may be the cause. The rearrangement links TRBV7-9 to TRBJ1-2; D may be TRBD1 (6 bases). Germline V gene data show CDR1 as SEHNR and CDR2 as FQNEAQ (reference sequence). This CDR3 is 13 amino acids long. The CDR3 DNA reads TGTGCCAGCAGCTTAGCCGACAGGTCCGGATACTCCTTC. As protein: CASSLADRSGYSF.

The gene calls are TRBV19 and TRBJ2-6; maybe TRBD1 (5 bases). This CDR3 region has 14 residues. Trimming left V 7 bases short and J 0 bases short, with 7 bases between. In germline, CDR1 is LNHDA, CDR2 SQIVND (reference sequence). The CDR3 sequence is CASKDSSGANVLTF. In DNA, the CDR3 is TGTGCCAGTAAAGACAGCTCTGGGGCCAACGTCCTGACTTTC.

The chain links TRBV29-1 to TRBJ2-7; 8 bases line up with TRBD1. CDR3 length equals 12 residues. Germline V gives CDR1 SQVTM, CDR2 ANQGSEA. With V trimmed by 7 bases and J by 1 base, 3 bases remained unmatched. CDR3 in amino acids: CSGGQASYEQYF. The CDR3 DNA reads as TGCAGCGGGGGACAGGCTTCCTACGAGCAGTACTTC.

V usage is TRBV30 and J usage is TRBJ1-5; D gene ambiguous. This CDR3 region has 15 residues. V lost 0 bases to trimming and J lost 7 bases, with 16 bases between them. CDR1 and CDR2 (germline): GTSNPN, SVGIG (reference sequence). The CDR3 here is CAWSVRPGSGQPQHF. The CDR3 coding sequence is TGTGCCTGGAGTGTACGTCCGGGGTCTGGCCAGCCCCAGCATTTT.

The chain uses TRBV4-1 and TRBJ2-1; D might be TRBD1 (5 bases). Germline loops: CDR1 MGHRA, CDR2 YSYEKL. CDR3 length equals 17 residues. V was cut by 0 bases and J by 7 bases, with 19 bases left in between. The CDR3, as DNA: TGCGCCAGCAGCCAAGATGGTGGAACAGGTACGGTTAATGAGCAGTTCTTC. This encodes CASSQDGGTGTVNEQFF.

The count of this clone is one. The CDR3 sequence is CASSFRGAAETQYF. CDR3 bases: TGTGCCAGCAGCTTTCGGGGGGCCGCGGAGACCCAGTACTTC. The V call is TRBV11-2, the J call TRBJ2-5; TRBD2 is a possible D gene (7 bases). This CDR3 comprises 14 residues. Trimming left V 3 bases short and J 5 bases short, with 13 bases between. Germline-derived CDR1 and CDR2 are SGHAT and FQNNGV.

The chain links TRBV15 to TRBJ1-1; D is ambiguous. This CDR3 region has 13 residues. Germline V gene lookup returns CDR1 LNHNV and CDR2 YYDKDF (reference sequence). V dropped 3 bases and J dropped 1 base, with 6 bases sitting between them. As DNA, the CDR3 is TGTGCCACCAGCAGGGCAAAGAACACTGAAGCTTTCTTT. This translates into CATSRAKNTEAFF.

In its sample, this clone was seen once. The V gene is TRBV7-2, the J gene TRBJ2-2; 13 bases fit TRBD2. J gave up 5 bases and V 5 bases, and 14 bases lay outside the gene matches. Germline V gene lookup returns CDR1 SGHTA and CDR2 FQGNSA. The CDR3 has 19 amino acids. The CDR3 DNA reads as TGTGCCAGCAGCGCCAGGACTAGCGGGGGCCCACCGAGAACCGGGGAGCTGTTTTTT. This gives the protein CASSARTSGGPPRTGELFF.

This chain uses TRBV7-3 with TRBJ2-5; TRBD1 aligns across 10 bases. Germline V gene data show CDR1 as SGHTA and CDR2 as FQGTGA. The CDR3 length is 15 residues. The V and J ends lost 6 bases and 0 bases, in that order; junction bases with no gene match: 4. Written as DNA, the CDR3 is TGTGCCAGCAGTATGGGACAGGGGAACCAAGAGACCCAGTACTTC. Its translation is CASSMGQGNQETQYF.

This clone appeared a single time. The rearrangement links TRBV11-2 to TRBJ2-3; possible D gene TRBD2, 6 bases. CDR3 size: 15 residues. V was clipped by 5 bases and J by 2 bases, with 14 bases between them. The germline V gene encodes CDR1 SGHAT and CDR2 FQNNGV. CDR3 sequence reads: CASSRTGTATDTQYF. The CDR3 nucleotides read TGTGCCAGCAGCCGAACCGGGACTGCCACAGATACGCAGTATTTT. The full variable domain, with the rest looked up from reference TRBV11-2 and TRBJ2-3, is EAGVAQSPRYKIIEKRQSVAFWCNPISGHATLYWYQQILGQGPKLLIQFQNNGVVDDSQLPKDRFSAERLKGVDSTLKIQPAKLEDSAVYLCASSRTGTATDTQYFGPGTRLTVL.

This rearrangement joins TRBV11-2 to TRBJ2-6, with TRBD2 matching 9 bases. The J segment lost 1 base and the V segment lost 6 bases, leaving 7 bases of the junction unmatched. The CDR3 covers 17 residues. CDR1 and CDR2 from the germline V gene are SGHAT and FQNNGV. CDR3 region: CASRGGGASSGANVLTF. For the CDR3, the DNA is TGTGCCAGCAGGGGCGGGGGGGCCTCGTCTGGGGCCAACGTCCTGACTTTC.

The gene calls are TRBV7-2 and TRBJ1-2; TRBD1 matches 8 bases. Trimming cost V 5 bases and J 7 bases; bases outside gene matches: 6. The CDR3 is made up of 13 amino acids. The germline V gene has CDR1 SGHTA and CDR2 FQGNSA. As DNA, the CDR3 is TGTGCCAGCAGCCGGGACAGGTTCGTTGGCTACACCTTC. This translates into CASSRDRFVGYTF.

This chain connects TRBV27 to TRBJ2-1; no clear D. The CDR3 totals 17 residues. Looked up from germline, CDR1 is MNHEY and CDR2 is SMNVEV (reference sequence). The V and J ends lost 2 bases and 2 bases respectively, with 16 bases between them. For the CDR3, the DNA is TGTGCCAGCAGTTTACGTAGAGGCATCGACGCCTACAATGAGCAGTTCTTC. This gives the protein CASSLRRGIDAYNEQFF.

The CDR3 loop reads CASSPSGTSYEQYF. The CDR3 region has the DNA TGTGCCAGCAGCCCTAGCGGGACCTCCTACGAGCAGTACTTC. The gene calls are TRBV7-9 and TRBJ2-7, with TRBD2 identical over 9 bases. CDR1 is SEHNR, CDR2 FQNEAQ, per germline (reference sequence). This CDR3 region has 14 residues. V gave up 5 bases and J gave up 0 bases; unmatched junction bases: 2.

This clone was found once. The gene calls are TRBV4-1 and TRBJ2-7; maybe TRBD2 (6 bases). The V end was cut by 8 bases, the J end by 3 bases, with 14 bases between. This CDR3 contains 13 residues. Germline V CDR1 and CDR2: MGHRA, YSYEKL. The CDR3 DNA reads as TGCGCCAGCGGGACTCCTGGGCTCTACGAGCAGTACTTC. Protein: CASGTPGLYEQYF.

This clone has just a few counts. The rearrangement joins TRBV6-6 to TRBJ2-3; D may be TRBD2 (5 bases). V was cut by 7 bases and J by 5 bases, with 10 bases left in between. The CDR3 sequence is 12 residues long. Germline V CDR1 and CDR2: MNHNY, SVGAGI (reference sequence). Written as DNA, the CDR3 is TGTGCCAGCAATCGGGGAATAGATACGCAGTATTTT. Encoded protein: CASNRGIDTQYF.

The DNA of the CDR3 is TGTGCCAGCAGCCCGCCCAGAAATCGGGGGAAGCGTCAGCCCCAGCATTTT. This codes for CASSPPRNRGKRQPQHF. The chain couples TRBV21-1 to TRBJ1-5. TRBV21-1 represents a pseudogene. This CDR3 has 17 amino acids.